This is a list of T cell receptor beta chains from one sample in a study of blood T cell repertoires in COVID-19. Data came from immunoSEQ multiplex PCR; TCRdb stores just in-frame clones and leaves some out. Among 150,000 to 160,000 clones listed, roughly 88% were seen once. Sequencing used peripheral blood. These receptors originate from a woman between 45 and 60 years old with acute or convalescent COVID-19. CDR3s include the opening cysteine and the closing phenylalanine or tryptophan. D genes are given only for firm matches. The size field is filled for only some rows; it gives once, few, many or a size class.

j_call: TRBJ1-4; d_call: .; clone_size: .; v_call: TRBV4-2; cdr3_nt: TGTGCCAGCAGCCAAGAATCGGGGTTGTGGGAAAAACTGTTTTTT; cdr3_aa: CASSQESGLWEKLFF
j_call: TRBJ1-4; d_call: TRBD1; clone_size: .; v_call: TRBV27; cdr3_nt: TGTGCCAGCAGTTCATACAGGGGTCCTAATGAAAAACTGTTTTTT; cdr3_aa: CASSSYRGPNEKLFF
j_call: TRBJ2-2; d_call: TRBD1; clone_size: .; v_call: TRBV5-1; cdr3_nt: TGCGCCAGCAAACCGGGACAGGGTCCCGGGGAGCTGTTTTTT; cdr3_aa: CASKPGQGPGELFF
j_call: TRBJ2-2; d_call: .; clone_size: .; v_call: TRBV6-5; cdr3_nt: TGTGCCAGCGGATCAAGGGGCCCCGCCCCCGGGGAGCTGTTTTTT; cdr3_aa: CASGSRGPAPGELFF
j_call: TRBJ1-3; d_call: .; clone_size: .; v_call: TRBV5-8; cdr3_nt: TGTGCCAGCAGCAGACTGGGCTCTGGAAACACCATATATTTT; cdr3_aa: CASSRLGSGNTIYF
j_call: TRBJ2-5; d_call: TRBD1; clone_size: .; v_call: TRBV24-1; cdr3_nt: TGTGCCACCAGTGGGGCCCCACAGGGGTCCGGGGAGACCCAGTACTTC; cdr3_aa: CATSGAPQGSGETQYF
j_call: TRBJ1-3; d_call: .; clone_size: few; v_call: TRBV29-1; cdr3_nt: TGCAGCGTCCGCGGGTCTGGAAACACCATATATTTT; cdr3_aa: CSVRGSGNTIYF
j_call: TRBJ1-6; d_call: .; clone_size: .; v_call: TRBV5-4; cdr3_nt: TGTGCCAGCAGCTTGGGACAGCCGAATTCACCCCTCCACTTT; cdr3_aa: CASSLGQPNSPLHF
j_call: TRBJ2-1; d_call: TRBD2; clone_size: .; v_call: TRBV5-1; cdr3_nt: TGCGCCAGCAGCGTTAGCGGGGCCAACAATGAGCAGTTCTTC; cdr3_aa: CASSVSGANNEQFF
j_call: TRBJ1-2; d_call: .; clone_size: once; v_call: TRBV7-3; cdr3_nt: TGTGCCAGCACCGAAGGGGGGGGCGTGGGGCCCGAACGCTACACCTTC; cdr3_aa: CASTEGGGVGPERYTF
j_call: TRBJ1-2; d_call: TRBD1; clone_size: .; v_call: TRBV20-1; cdr3_nt: TGCAGTGCTAGTTACGACAGGGGAAGTCGTGGCTACACCTTC; cdr3_aa: CSASYDRGSRGYTF
j_call: TRBJ1-6; d_call: .; clone_size: once; v_call: TRBV6-1; cdr3_nt: TGTGCCAGCAGTGAAGTCAGAGATCCATACCGGGGCTATAATTCACCCCTCCACTTT; cdr3_aa: CASSEVRDPYRGYNSPLHF
j_call: TRBJ2-7; d_call: .; clone_size: .; v_call: TRBV5-1; cdr3_nt: TGCGCCAGCAGCTTGCCTAACTCCTACGAGCAGTACTTC; cdr3_aa: CASSLPNSYEQYF
j_call: TRBJ2-5; d_call: .; clone_size: .; v_call: TRBV6-2/TRBV6-3; cdr3_nt: TGTGCCAGCAGCGGCTTCGAAGGGGTTGAGACCCAGTACTTC; cdr3_aa: CASSGFEGVETQYF
j_call: TRBJ2-1; d_call: TRBD2; clone_size: .; v_call: TRBV27; cdr3_nt: TGTGCCAGCAGTCCGGGACTATTCACCTACAATGAGCAGTTCTTC; cdr3_aa: CASSPGLFTYNEQFF
j_call: TRBJ1-1; d_call: TRBD1; clone_size: .; v_call: TRBV5-1; cdr3_nt: TGCGCCAGCAGCTTTGGGACAGCGGAAGCTTTCTTT; cdr3_aa: CASSFGTAEAFF